This T cell receptor (beta chain) was recovered during a study of blood T cell repertoires in COVID-19. Study summary: Donors in the United States, Italy and Spain gave samples during acute or convalescent COVID-19.

CDR1 MNHEY and CDR2 SVGEGT come from the germline V gene. This CDR3 region has 14 residues. Method: immunoSEQ multiplex PCR; TCRdb's copy keeps in-frame clones and lacks some. The repertoire holds over 90,000 clones, roughly nine tenths seen once, with 5.1% in the top ten. About this clone: At one end, the junction sequence differs from germline, possibly due to a read error.

The genes are TRBV6-2 or TRBV6-3 and TRBJ2-1, with unresolved D. The sample taken for sequencing was peripheral blood. The receptor's source is a middle-aged man with acute or convalescent COVID-19. CDR3 residues: CASSYHETHNEQFF. CDR3 nucleotides: TGTGCCAGCAGTTACCACGAGACTCACAACGAGCAGTTCTTC.